Following are 21 T cell receptor beta chains from one sample sequenced in a study of human T cells and chemical hapten exposure. Time point defined: pre-sensitization, week 0. Sample treatment: therapeutic diphenylcyclopropenone sensitization with weekly scalp DPC. Each CDR3 protein gets one entry after TCRdb re-called the RACE reads with MiXCR. There are 350,000 to 450,000 distinct CDR3 sequences in the sample; 5% to 6.5% occur only once, and 2.6% lies in the top ten. Sequenced here: whole blood, sampled in connection with sensitization to the hapten diphenylcyclopropenone (DPC). The receptors were sampled from a woman between 45 and 60 years old with alopecia areata. Some clones in this sample may be carry-over from other donors' samples.

Many counts were recorded for this clonotype. J is TRBJ2-1 and V is TRBV20-1; TRBD2 matches 7 bases. The CDR3 has 13 amino acids. V lost 5 bases, J lost 5 bases, and 6 bases stayed unmatched. Germline-derived CDR1 and CDR2 are DFQATT and SNEGSKA (reference sequence). The chain's CDR3 is CSADSGGDNEQFF. DNA for the CDR3: TGCAGTGCTGATAGTGGGGGGGACAATGAGCAGTTCTTC.

This clonotype has ten or more counts. The V call is TRBV4-3, the J call TRBJ2-3; D not resolved. The CDR3 covers 15 residues. CDR1 and CDR2 from the germline V gene are LGHNA and YSLEER. Trimming shortened V by 3 bases and J by 4 bases, and 14 bases separated the two germline ends. Written as DNA, the CDR3 is TGCGCCAGCAGCCACGCGTCGCAGGTCGCAGATACGCAGTATTTT. It translates to CASSHASQVADTQYF.

The chain has TRBV20-1 and TRBJ2-3; possible D gene TRBD2, 5 bases. Per the germline V gene, CDR1 is DFQATT and CDR2 is SNEGSKA (reference sequence). This CDR3 has 14 amino acids. V shed 5 bases and J shed 0 bases, with 12 bases lying between them. The CDR3 DNA reads TGCAGTGCTCCTACTAGACAAAGCACAGATACGCAGTATTTT. Its protein product is CSAPTRQSTDTQYF.

The chain joins TRBV5-1 to TRBJ2-3; 8 nucleotides match TRBD2. The germline gives CDR1 SGHRS, CDR2 YFSETQ. The CDR3 is 16 residues long. V shed 5 bases, J shed 0 bases, and the junction held 8 bases outside the gene matches. The CDR3 sequence is CASRERGPFSTDTQYF. The CDR3 nucleotides read TGCGCCAGCAGGGAGCGGGGGCCCTTTAGCACAGATACGCAGTATTTT.

This clonotype was counted ten times or more. The rearrangement links TRBV5-1 to TRBJ2-2; 7 bases agree with TRBD1. Germline CDR1 is SGHRS and CDR2 is YFSETQ. This CDR3 spans 13 amino acids. The V and J ends lost 5 bases and 8 bases, in that order; junction bases with no gene match: 6. The CDR3 protein is CASSSTGVGELFF. CDR3 nucleotides: TGCGCCAGCAGTTCTACAGGGGTAGGGGAGCTGTTTTTT.

A few counts support this clonotype. This chain links TRBV20-1 with TRBJ1-2; 8 bases are shared with TRBD1. The CDR3 runs to 16 residues. V gave up 0 bases and J gave up 6 bases; unmatched junction bases: 12. The germline V gene encodes CDR1 DFQATT and CDR2 SNEGSKA (reference sequence). This chain's CDR3 is CSARDLGQGGFNGYTF. The DNA of the CDR3 is TGCAGTGCTAGAGACTTAGGACAGGGAGGTTTCAATGGCTACACCTTC.

This clonotype was detected many times. V and J are TRBV19 and TRBJ2-1, with D possibly TRBD2 on 6 matching bases. The length of the CDR3 is 13 residues. Trimming left V 11 bases short and J 3 bases short, with 14 bases between. Germline V gene sequence: CDR1 LNHDA, CDR2 SQIVND (reference sequence). The CDR3 nucleotides read TGTGCCTCCGGCGGGACCATCTACAATGAGCAGTTCTTC. Protein: CASGGTIYNEQFF.

This clonotype has ten or more counts. The chain carries TRBV12-3 or TRBV12-4 and TRBJ2-5; D is possibly TRBD2 (6 bases). The V and J ends lost 6 bases and 5 bases respectively, with 10 bases between them. The CDR3 runs 12 residues. CDR3 coding DNA: TGTGCCAGCAGGGAGGGACTCGAGACCCAGTACTTC. Protein product: CASREGLETQYF.

This clonotype showed up many times. The chain recombines TRBV28 with TRBJ2-3; 12 nucleotides agree with TRBD2. Trimming at V came to 6 bases and at J to 11 bases, leaving 9 bases not matched to a gene. The CDR3 loop spans 14 amino acids. The germline CDR1 and CDR2 sequences are MDHEN and SYDVKM. This CDR3 is CASSYPSGGGRQYF. CDR3 sequence (DNA): TGTGCCAGCAGCTACCCTAGCGGGGGGGGTCGGCAGTATTTT.

This clonotype was seen a handful of times. The V call is TRBV4-1, the J call TRBJ1-2, with 10 nucleotides matching TRBD1. After removal of 3 bases from V and 2 bases from J, the junction contained 3 bases not matched to a gene. Per the germline V gene, CDR1 is MGHRA and CDR2 is YSYEKL. This CDR3 comprises 15 residues. CDR3 residues: CASSQEDRGNYGYTF. The CDR3 DNA sequence: TGCGCCAGCAGCCAGGAGGACAGGGGGAACTATGGCTACACCTTC.

The rearrangement links TRBV2 to TRBJ2-1, with 8 bases matching TRBD2. CDR1 is SNHLY, CDR2 FYNNEI, per germline. The CDR3 extends over 14 amino acids. V trimming: 9 bases; J trimming: 5 bases; junction bases outside the gene matches: 9. CDR3 sequence reads: CARTHRTSNNEQFF. The CDR3 nucleotides read TGTGCCAGGACCCACCGGACTAGCAACAATGAGCAGTTCTTC.

This clonotype was counted at least ten times. V and J are TRBV12-3 or TRBV12-4 and TRBJ2-2, with 15 bases aligning to TRBD2. CDR3 size: 15 residues. V dropped 6 bases and J dropped 6; count of bases not matched to a gene: 2. CDR3 in amino acids: CASRGLAGGSGELFF. The CDR3 DNA reads as TGTGCCAGCAGGGGACTAGCGGGAGGATCCGGGGAGCTGTTTTTT.

This clonotype appeared a few times. This sequence joins TRBV29-1 and TRBJ2-3; D gene ambiguous. Trimming removed 1 base at V and 0 bases at J, with 2 bases between. Looked up from germline, CDR1 is SQVTM and CDR2 is ANQGSEA. This CDR3 comprises 12 residues. The chain's CDR3 is CSVEVSTDTQYF. The CDR3 coding sequence is TGCAGCGTTGAAGTCAGCACAGATACGCAGTATTTT.

This clonotype was recorded at least ten times. This rearrangement joins TRBV2 to TRBJ1-1, with 8 nucleotides matching TRBD1. Looked up from germline, CDR1 is SNHLY and CDR2 is FYNNEI. After removal of 6 bases from V and 0 bases from J, the junction contained 9 bases not matched to a gene. This CDR3 region has 16 residues. Here the CDR3 reads CASRDPRTGLNTEAFF. The CDR3 bases are TGTGCCAGCAGAGACCCTCGGACAGGGCTGAACACTGAAGCTTTCTTT.

At least ten counts were recorded for this clonotype. This chain links TRBV5-1 with TRBJ1-5, with D perhaps TRBD1 (5 bases). V was pared by 0 bases and J by 5 bases, with 6 bases between. The CDR3 length is 13 residues. Germline-derived CDR1 and CDR2 are SGHRS and YFSETQ. This CDR3 reads CASSLGQYQPQHF. CDR3 in DNA: TGCGCCAGCAGCTTGGGACAGTATCAGCCCCAGCATTTT.

The CDR3 protein is CASSTTLSDNSPLHF. CDR3 DNA sequence: TGTGCCAGCAGTACCACCCTATCCGATAATTCACCCCTCCACTTT. The rearrangement links TRBV6-5 to TRBJ1-6, with D hard to call. This CDR3 has 15 amino acids. Trimming removed 5 bases at V and 5 bases at J, with 13 bases between. Germline-derived CDR1 and CDR2 are MNHEY and SVGAGI.

This clonotype showed up many times. This chain joins TRBV27 and TRBJ2-1; D is unclear. Germline CDR1 and CDR2: MNHEY and SMNVEV (reference sequence). V was cut by 5 bases and J by 0 bases, with 14 bases left in between. The CDR3 spans 16 residues. CDR3 in amino acids: CASSVSGLSSYNEQFF. The CDR3 DNA reads as TGTGCCAGCAGTGTGAGTGGTTTGAGCTCCTACAATGAGCAGTTCTTC.

The sample holds many counts of this clonotype. This chain connects TRBV5-8 to TRBJ1-1, with D perhaps TRBD1 (5 bases). Trimming took 5 bases from V and 3 from J, leaving 8 bases between them. Germline CDR1 SGHTS, CDR2 YDEGEE. The CDR3 runs 12 residues. CDR3 nucleotide sequence: TGTGCCAGCAGTCCCAGGGACACTGAAGCTTTCTTT. Protein sequence: CASSPRDTEAFF. Full variable domain (missing parts from reference TRBV5-8 and TRBJ1-1): EAGVTQSPTHLIKTRGQQATLRCSPISGHTSVYWYQQALGLGLQFLLWYDEGEERNRGNFPPRFSGRQFPNYSSELNVNALELEDSALYLCASSPRDTEAFFGQGTRLTVV.

This clonotype was counted many times. This chain links TRBV4-1 with TRBJ2-7; 10 bases line up with TRBD2. Trimming removed 5 bases from V and 4 bases from J; junction bases left unmatched: 2. Germline loops: CDR1 MGHRA, CDR2 YSYEKL. There are 13 residues in the CDR3. The CDR3 here is CASSTAGGYEQYF. CDR3 bases: TGCGCCAGCAGCACAGCGGGAGGGTACGAGCAGTACTTC.

This clonotype has just a few counts. The chain joins TRBV4-2 to TRBJ2-1, with TRBD2 matching over 12 bases. CDR1 and CDR2 from the germline V gene are LGHNA and YNFKEQ. With 2 bases clipped from V and 8 bases from J, the junction kept 4 bases outside the gene matches. This CDR3 comprises 15 residues. Here the CDR3 reads CASSQLAGGTDEQFF. The CDR3 nucleotides read TGTGCCAGCAGCCAACTAGCGGGGGGGACGGATGAGCAGTTCTTC.

The rearrangement links TRBV15 to TRBJ2-3; 8 bases are shared with TRBD2. The V gene end was trimmed by 6 bases and the J gene end by 3 bases; junction bases not matched to a gene: 11. The CDR3 is 16 amino acids. Germline assignment: CDR1 LNHNV and CDR2 YYDKDF (reference sequence). The chain's CDR3 is CATSSESGRRTDTQYF. Written as DNA, the CDR3 is TGTGCCACCAGTTCTGAGAGCGGGAGAAGAACAGATACGCAGTATTTT.